The 15 T cell receptor beta chains below come from one sample, sequenced in a study of graft-versus-host responses after intestinal transplantation (dated by TCRdb to about 2021). For these TCRs, the target antigens are not known. The sample's time point label, in plain terms: cells obtained before transplantation from donor or recipient. Libraries were constructed by the immunoSEQ multiplex PCR assay. Not all clones reach the TCRdb copy of this immuneACCESS table, which keeps in-frame sequences only. Checked studies attribute under half of the gap to unresolved V genes and leave the rest unexplained. Counted in this sample were 98,000 or so clones; about 88% of them appeared once. Approximately 1% of the sample is taken by the ten largest. The material sequenced was unstimulated CD4+ T cells sorted from spleen or lymph node cells, taken before intestinal transplant. These receptor sequences come from a human donor who received an intestinal transplant.

The V gene is TRBV5-1, the J gene TRBJ2-3; the D gene is possibly TRBD1 (5 bases). CDR1 is SGHRS and CDR2 is YFSETQ in the germline V gene. The CDR3 extends over 14 amino acids. The V end lost 2 bases, the J end lost 2 bases, and 9 bases lay between the germline ends. The CDR3 DNA sequence: TGCGCCAGCAGCTTCGCAGGGTTCACAGATACGCAGTATTTT. Translation gives CASSFAGFTDTQYF.

The chain recombines TRBV27 with TRBJ2-7; 7 bases line up with TRBD2. The CDR3 runs to 14 residues. Germline values: CDR1 MNHEY, CDR2 SMNVEV (reference sequence). Trimming removed 3 bases from V and 6 bases from J; junction bases left unmatched: 8. The CDR3 DNA sequence: TGTGCCAGCAGTTTTCAGCGGGACTCTTTCGAGCAGTACTTC. Its protein is CASSFQRDSFEQYF.

A word on this clone: This sample includes further DNA sequences coding for the same CDR3. This chain connects TRBV7-2 to TRBJ2-2; no clear D gene. The germline V and J ends were trimmed by 5 bases and 7 bases, with 17 bases remaining between them. The length of the CDR3 is 15 residues. Looked up from germline, CDR1 is SGHTA and CDR2 is FQGNSA. The CDR3 region is CASSPQTYWGGELFF. CDR3 coding DNA: TGTGCCAGCAGCCCCCAGACATATTGGGGCGGGGAGCTGTTTTTT.

The gene calls are TRBV28 and TRBJ1-2; a weak D match, TRBD1 (6 bases). The CDR3 loop spans 16 amino acids. The germline CDR1 and CDR2 sequences are MDHEN and SYDVKM. V was trimmed by 4 bases and J by 8 bases, leaving 23 bases between them. CDR3 in amino acids: CASSSHQGRGNGGYTF. In DNA, the CDR3 is TGTGCCAGCAGTTCCCACCAGGGCAGGGGCAATGGGGGCTACACCTTC.

This clone was detected a few times. The chain uses TRBV19 and TRBJ2-7; TRBD2 matches at 7 bases. CDR3 length: 15 amino acids. V trimming: 4 bases; J trimming: 4 bases; junction bases outside the gene matches: 10. Germline V CDR1 and CDR2: LNHDA, SQIVND (reference sequence). DNA of the CDR3: TGTGCCAGTAGTACCCCCGCTAGCGGTGATTACGAGCAGTACTTC. It translates to CASSTPASGDYEQYF.

Only a few counts were recorded for this clone. This chain joins TRBV2 and TRBJ1-2; TRBD1 agrees at 10 bases. With 7 bases clipped from V and 4 bases from J, the junction kept 6 bases outside the gene matches. Per the germline V gene, CDR1 is SNHLY and CDR2 is FYNNEI. The CDR3 is made up of 14 amino acids. In nucleotides, the CDR3 is TGTGCCAGCACTCCGGGACAGGGGACCTATGGCTACACCTTC. Translated, it gives CASTPGQGTYGYTF.

This rearrangement joins TRBV30 to TRBJ1-5, with D tentatively TRBD1 (5 bases). The V end lost 3 bases, the J end lost 7 bases, and 10 bases lay between the germline ends. Per germline, CDR1 GTSNPN and CDR2 SVGIG (reference sequence). The CDR3 covers 12 residues. The CDR3 protein is CAWSRRGQPQHF. The DNA of the CDR3 is TGTGCCTGGAGCCGTCGGGGGCAGCCCCAGCATTTT.

The J gene is TRBJ1-6, the V gene TRBV2; D is perhaps TRBD1 (6 bases). Per the germline V gene, CDR1 is SNHLY and CDR2 is FYNNEI. The CDR3 length is 20 residues. Trimming removed 0 bases at V and 0 bases at J, with 18 bases between. Here the CDR3 DNA reads TGTGCCAGCAGTGAAGCGCAGGGGACCAGCCTGCGCTCCTATAATTCACCCCTCCACTTT. The encoded protein is CASSEAQGTSLRSYNSPLHF.

The chain links TRBV9 to TRBJ2-6, with D perhaps matching TRBD1 or TRBD2 (5 bases each). V lost 7 bases and J 3 bases, leaving 20 bases between the germline ends. Per the germline V gene, CDR1 is SGDLS and CDR2 is YYNGEE. This CDR3 comprises 17 residues. The CDR3 is CASGTRPSRGGANVLTF. The CDR3, as DNA: TGTGCCAGCGGGACCAGGCCTTCCCGGGGTGGGGCCAACGTCCTGACTTTC.

The chain recombines TRBV4-2 with TRBJ2-3; tentative D call: TRBD2 (6 bases). V dropped 2 bases and J dropped 1 base, with 7 bases sitting between them. There are 14 residues in the CDR3. CDR1 and CDR2 (germline): LGHNA, YNFKEQ. The DNA of the CDR3 is TGTGCCAGCAGCCAACGCGGGGGCACAGATACGCAGTATTTT. It codes for CASSQRGGTDTQYF.

V gene TRBV5-4 combines with J gene TRBJ2-1; the match to TRBD1 covers 8 bases. V was pared by 2 bases and J by 4 bases, with 5 bases of the junction left unmatched. CDR3 length: 15 amino acids. Germline V gives CDR1 SGHNT, CDR2 YYREEE (reference sequence). CDR3 loop: CASSLDRGMYNEQFF. The CDR3, as DNA: TGTGCCAGCAGCTTAGACAGGGGAATGTACAATGAGCAGTTCTTC. The full variable domain, rest sourced from reference TRBV5-4 and TRBJ2-1, is ETGVTQSPTHLIKTRGQQVTLRCSSQSGHNTVSWYQQALGQGPQFIFQYYREEENGRGNFPPRFSGLQFPNYSSELNVNALELDDSALYLCASSLDRGMYNEQFFGPGTRLTVL.

This rearrangement joins TRBV5-4 to TRBJ2-3; 8 bases match TRBD2. Per the germline V gene, CDR1 is SGHNT and CDR2 is YYREEE (reference sequence). The CDR3 loop spans 16 amino acids. Germline trimming cut 1 base from V and 0 bases from J; bases unmatched to any gene: 4. The CDR3 reads CASSLMLAGSTDTQYF. In DNA, the CDR3 is TGTGCCAGCAGCTTGATGTTAGCGGGAAGCACAGATACGCAGTATTTT. The whole variable domain, filled in from reference TRBV5-4 and TRBJ2-3, reads ETGVTQSPTHLIKTRGQQVTLRCSSQSGHNTVSWYQQALGQGPQFIFQYYREEENGRGNFPPRFSGLQFPNYSSELNVNALELDDSALYLCASSLMLAGSTDTQYFGPGTRLTVL.

The rearrangement uses TRBV6-5 and TRBJ1-5; D is perhaps TRBD1 (6 bases). Trimming took off 8 bases at V and 2 bases at J, with 13 bases between the two ends. Germline values: CDR1 MNHEY, CDR2 SVGAGI. The CDR3 extends over 14 amino acids. Written as DNA, the CDR3 is TGTGCCAGCTCCCGGGACATCGGCAATCAGCCCCAGCATTTT. Protein product: CASSRDIGNQPQHF.

The J gene is TRBJ2-1, the V gene TRBV2; D is undetermined. Trimming left V 6 bases short and J 0 bases short, with 9 bases between. CDR3 length equals 14 residues. The germline V gene encodes CDR1 SNHLY and CDR2 FYNNEI. The CDR3 region is CASRGRGSYNEQFF. CDR3 sequence (DNA): TGTGCCAGCAGAGGGCGAGGCTCCTACAATGAGCAGTTCTTC.

The V and J genes are TRBV6-1 and TRBJ1-2; 9 nucleotides match TRBD1. Germline values: CDR1 MNHNS, CDR2 SASEGT. V trimming: 5 bases; J trimming: 6 bases; junction bases outside the gene matches: 7. The CDR3 is 14 amino acids. The CDR3 DNA follows: TGTGCCAGCAGTCCGGGACAGGGTTGGAATGGCTACACCTTC. It is translated as CASSPGQGWNGYTF.